This entry lists 31 T cell receptor beta chains sequenced from one sample in a study of PD-1 blockade in classical Hodgkin lymphoma. After autologous stem cell transplantation all patients relapsed, and prior brentuximab vedotin exposure differed between cohorts. The method was immunoSEQ multiplex PCR; TCRdb's version includes in-frame clones alone and lacks a portion of them. Of some 30,000 clones in the sample, over 55% are singletons; the top ten hold 2.5% to 3.5%. The sample in question was peripheral blood mononuclear cells (PBMCs), obtained before the second cycle of nivolumab. The receptors were sampled from a human donor with classical Hodgkin lymphoma.

The sample holds a few counts of this clone. V and J are TRBV27 and TRBJ2-3, with no clear D. V lost 5 bases to trimming and J lost 4 bases, with 7 bases between them. The CDR3 is made up of 12 amino acids. In germline, CDR1 is MNHEY, CDR2 SMNVEV (reference sequence). CDR3 nucleotides: TGTGCCAGCAGTACCCGGGCAGATACGCAGTATTTT. This codes for CASSTRADTQYF.

The chain links TRBV28 to TRBJ1-5, with TRBD1 as a possible D gene (6 bases). V was cut by 7 bases and J by 0 bases, with 22 bases left in between. This CDR3 is 18 amino acids long. Germline loops: CDR1 MDHEN, CDR2 SYDVKM. The CDR3: CASTPGQGRGGSNQPQHF. The CDR3 DNA is TGTGCCAGCACCCCCGGGCAGGGGAGAGGAGGTAGCAATCAGCCCCAGCATTTT.

This clone counts as medium-sized. The V and J genes are TRBV6-1 and TRBJ1-2, with 7 bases lining up with TRBD1. J was trimmed by 4 bases and V by 1 base; bases with no gene match: 3. The CDR3 has 14 residues. The germline CDR1 and CDR2 sequences are MNHNS and SASEGT. CDR3 nucleotides: TGTGCCAGCAGTGAAGGGACAGGAGTCTATGGCTACACCTTC. Protein: CASSEGTGVYGYTF.

The chain has TRBV13 and TRBJ1-2; D is possibly TRBD1 (6 bases). The V gene lost 1 base and the J gene lost 0 bases, with 9 bases spanning the gap. This CDR3 comprises 15 residues. Looked up from germline, CDR1 is PRHDT and CDR2 is FYEKMQ (reference sequence). Here the CDR3 reads CASSLVSGANYGYTF. The CDR3, as DNA: TGTGCCAGCAGCTTAGTTTCAGGGGCTAACTATGGCTACACCTTC. The complete variable domain, with remaining parts taken from reference TRBV13 and TRBJ1-2, reads AAGVIQSPRHLIKEKRETATLKCYPIPRHDTVYWYQQGPGQDPQFLISFYEKMQSDKGSIPDRFSAQQFSDYHSELNMSSLELGDSALYFCASSLVSGANYGYTFGSGTRLTVV.

The chain combines TRBV6-5 with TRBJ2-3; possibly TRBD2 for D (5 bases). The V gene lost 0 bases and the J gene lost 1 base, with 8 bases spanning the gap. Germline-derived CDR1 and CDR2 are MNHEY and SVGAGI. This CDR3 has 15 residues. CDR3 sequence reads: CASSYSAGGTDTQYF. The CDR3 DNA is TGTGCCAGCAGTTACTCGGCCGGGGGCACAGATACGCAGTATTTT.

The genes are TRBV6-1 and TRBJ2-7, with D uncertain. CDR3 length: 14 residues. Germline V gene sequence: CDR1 MNHNS, CDR2 SASEGT. Trimming took off 6 bases at V and 3 bases at J, with 15 bases between the two ends. The CDR3 is CASRRTGDGYEQYF. The CDR3 nucleotides read TGTGCCAGCAGGAGGACGGGTGATGGCTACGAGCAGTACTTC.

The J gene is TRBJ1-5, the V gene TRBV5-1; no definite D call. Per germline, CDR1 SGHRS and CDR2 YFSETQ. The CDR3 has 14 amino acids. The ends were cut back, 4 bases at V and 1 base at J, with 9 bases in the middle. DNA for the CDR3: TGCGCCAGCAGCATGGCAGAAAGCAATCAGCCCCAGCATTTT. It is translated as CASSMAESNQPQHF.

J is TRBJ1-2 and V is TRBV4-3; D is uncertain. The V gene lost 0 bases and the J gene lost 4 bases, with 9 bases spanning the gap. CDR3 length equals 14 residues. Per germline, CDR1 LGHNA and CDR2 YSLEER. CDR3 nucleotides: TGCGCCAGCAGCCAAGATCCCCGAAGCTATGGCTACACCTTC. Protein product: CASSQDPRSYGYTF.

This chain connects TRBV5-1 to TRBJ2-7; 7 bases align to TRBD1. V was clipped by 5 bases and J by 2 bases; unmatched bases: 4. The CDR3 runs to 13 residues. Germline V gives CDR1 SGHRS, CDR2 YFSETQ. CDR3 bases: TGCGCCAGCAGTAAGGGGGCGACCTACGAGCAGTACTTC. It yields the protein CASSKGATYEQYF.

The chain links TRBV6-6 to TRBJ2-1; 10 positions agree with TRBD2. CDR1 and CDR2 (germline): MNHNY, SVGAGI (reference sequence). V lost 0 bases to trimming and J lost 10 bases; unmatched junction nucleotides: 6. The CDR3 consists of 15 residues. In DNA form, the CDR3 reads TGTGCCAGCAGTTACTCGAGCGGGGGGGCCGTCGAGCAGTTCTTC. It encodes CASSYSSGGAVEQFF.

The genes are TRBV2 and TRBJ2-1, with TRBD1 identical over 9 bases. The germline CDR1 and CDR2 sequences are SNHLY and FYNNEI. With V trimmed by 6 bases and J by 8 bases, 5 bases remained unmatched. This CDR3 is 13 amino acids long. The CDR3 sequence is CASRDRGEDEQFF. In DNA form, the CDR3 reads TGTGCCAGCAGGGACAGGGGCGAGGATGAGCAGTTCTTC.

Concerning this clone itself: A much larger clonotype is one base distant, so this may be a read error. The chain is built from TRBV25-1 and TRBJ1-6, with 8 bases that match TRBD1. The germline CDR1 and CDR2 sequences are MGHDK and SYGVNS. This CDR3 is 16 amino acids long. The chain's CDR3 is CASSDDRGSYNSPPHF. The CDR3 DNA follows: TGTGCCAGCAGTGATGACAGGGGCTCCTATAATTCACCCCCCCACTTT. The variable domain in full, with the rest retrieved from reference TRBV25-1 and TRBJ1-6, is EADIYQTPRYLVIGTGKKITLECSQTMGHDKMYWYQQDPGMELHLIHYSYGVNSTEKGDLSSESTVSRIRTEHFPLTLESARPSHTSQYLCASSDDRGSYNSPPHFGNGTRLTVT.

This sequence joins TRBV5-1 and TRBJ2-5, with D hard to call. The CDR3 is made up of 13 amino acids. The V and J ends lost 4 bases and 5 bases respectively, with 12 bases between them. CDR1 and CDR2 from the germline V gene are SGHRS and YFSETQ. CDR3 sequence reads: CASSPPGAETQYF. In DNA form, the CDR3 reads TGCGCCAGCAGCCCCCCCGGTGCCGAGACCCAGTACTTC.

The chain employs TRBV9 and TRBJ2-1, with 9 bases identical to TRBD1. Germline loops: CDR1 SGDLS, CDR2 YYNGEE. The CDR3 is 15 amino acids. V shed 0 bases, J shed 7 bases, and the junction held 5 bases outside the gene matches. The CDR3 loop is CASSVGGQGRNEQFF. The CDR3 DNA reads TGTGCCAGCAGCGTAGGGGGACAGGGTCGGAATGAGCAGTTCTTC.

V gene TRBV11-3 combines with J gene TRBJ2-5; the match to TRBD1 covers 9 bases. Germline V gives CDR1 SGHNT, CDR2 YENEEA. V was clipped by 1 base and J by 7 bases; unmatched bases: 7. CDR3 length equals 15 residues. The CDR3 region has the DNA TGTGCCAGCAGCTTAGGTACAGGGGGCTTCGGGACCCAGTACTTC. It codes for CASSLGTGGFGTQYF.

This clone was counted a single time. The chain is built from TRBV10-3 and TRBJ1-1, with 7 bases that match TRBD1. The junction had 2 bases not matched to a gene; V was cut back by 6 bases and J by 1 base. The CDR3 length is 13 residues. From germline, CDR1 is ENHRY and CDR2 SYGVKD. This chain's CDR3 is CAIRGQPNTEAFF. The CDR3, as DNA: TGTGCCATCAGGGGACAGCCGAACACTGAAGCTTTCTTT.

V and J are TRBV19 and TRBJ1-6, with D perhaps TRBD1 (5 bases). The CDR3 extends over 13 amino acids. Germline V gene lookup returns CDR1 LNHDA and CDR2 SQIVND (reference sequence). The CDR3 protein is CATAGIRNSPLHF. CDR3 bases: TGTGCTACGGCAGGGATCCGTAATTCACCCCTCCACTTT.

The J gene is TRBJ2-7, the V gene TRBV2; 10 bases map to TRBD1. This CDR3 contains 13 residues. The V gene's germline CDR1 is SNHLY and CDR2 FYNNEI. V lost 7 bases, J lost 7 bases, and 7 bases stayed unmatched. As DNA, the CDR3 is TGTGCCAGCATGAGGGACAGGGGTTATGAGCAGTACTTC. Residues: CASMRDRGYEQYF.

The rearrangement uses TRBV5-1 and TRBJ1-2; D is perhaps TRBD1 (5 bases). The CDR3 runs 14 residues. V gave up 0 bases and J gave up 4 bases, with 10 bases separating them. Germline-derived CDR1 and CDR2 are SGHRS and YFSETQ. The CDR3 sequence: CASSLVSGIYGYTF. Written as DNA, the CDR3 is TGCGCCAGCAGCTTGGTATCAGGGATCTATGGCTACACCTTC.

The rearrangement joins TRBV6-5 to TRBJ2-3; D possibly matches TRBD1 or TRBD2 (5 bases each). The germline V gene encodes CDR1 MNHEY and CDR2 SVGAGI. Trimming cost V 5 bases and J 6 bases, with 15 bases left between them. The CDR3 length is 14 residues. The CDR3 nucleotides read TGTGCCAGCAGTCCCCATTCAGAGGGGGATACGCAGTATTTT. Its protein is CASSPHSEGDTQYF.

Only a few counts were recorded for this clone. The chain combines TRBV2 with TRBJ1-2; weak D call: TRBD1 (5 bases). V was pared by 7 bases and J by 0 bases, with 12 bases between. The CDR3 has 14 residues. The germline V gene encodes CDR1 SNHLY and CDR2 FYNNEI. The CDR3 is CASIPGVTNYGYTF. CDR3 coding DNA: TGTGCCAGCATTCCGGGGGTAACTAACTATGGCTACACCTTC.

This rearrangement joins TRBV5-5 to TRBJ2-5; 8 bases agree with TRBD2. Germline trimming cut 3 bases from V and 5 bases from J; bases unmatched to any gene: 6. The germline CDR1 and CDR2 sequences are SGHKS and YYEKEE (reference sequence). This CDR3 is built from 14 residues. CDR3 nucleotide sequence: TGTGCCAGCAGCTCGGGGGGGCCGGTGGAGACCCAGTACTTC. Translated, it gives CASSSGGPVETQYF.

This chain joins TRBV1 and TRBJ2-5; the tabulated D call, TRBD2, remains unverified against the DNA. TRBV1 is flagged as a pseudogene. The CDR3 runs to 19 residues. CDR3 loop: CTSSHSLAGGREGQETQYF. CDR3 nucleotides: TGCACCAGCAGCCATTCACTAGCGGGGGGGCGCGAGGGGCAAGAGACCCAGTACTTC.

This clone is medium-sized (0.01 to 0.1%) by share. This rearrangement joins TRBV9 to TRBJ1-2; D possibly corresponds to TRBD1 (5 bases). CDR1 is SGDLS, CDR2 YYNGEE, per germline. The CDR3 covers 14 residues. The V and J ends lost 3 bases and 4 bases respectively, with 13 bases between them. Here the CDR3 reads CASSAEWGTYGYTF. CDR3 DNA sequence: TGTGCCAGCAGCGCCGAGTGGGGGACCTATGGCTACACCTTC. The complete variable domain, with remaining parts taken from reference TRBV9 and TRBJ1-2, reads DSGVTQTPKHLITATGQRVTLRCSPRSGDLSVYWYQQSLDQGLQFLIQYYNGEERAKGNILERFSAQQFPDLHSELNLSSLELGDSALYFCASSAEWGTYGYTFGSGTRLTVV.

To note about this clone: A single base separates this from a much larger clone, so it may be a read error. Within the sample, other DNA sequences also encode this same CDR3. J is TRBJ1-1 and V is TRBV7-9, with TRBD1 as a possible D gene (5 bases). V shed 6 bases and J shed 4 bases, with 12 bases lying between them. The CDR3 loop spans 13 amino acids. Germline-derived CDR1 and CDR2 are SEHNR and FQNEAQ (reference sequence). CDR3 bases: TGTGCCAGCAGAGGGCAGGGAGTCACTGAAGCTTTCTTT. As protein: CASRGQGVTEAFF.

The chain combines TRBV6-5 with TRBJ2-7; 9 bases fit TRBD1. CDR1 and CDR2 from the germline V gene are MNHEY and SVGAGI. This CDR3 is built from 15 residues. V was clipped by 6 bases and J by 3 bases; unmatched bases: 9. CDR3 nucleotide sequence: TGTGCCAGCAGCCGACAGGGGGATTTGGTCTACGAGCAGTACTTC. Its translation is CASSRQGDLVYEQYF.

J is TRBJ2-3 and V is TRBV6-1; unclear D gene. Trimming cost V 8 bases and J 2 bases, with 14 bases left between them. Germline loops: CDR1 MNHNS, CDR2 SASEGT. There are 14 residues in the CDR3. The CDR3 sequence: CASSYLKTTDTQYF. In nucleotides, the CDR3 is TGTGCCAGCTCCTACCTGAAAACCACAGATACGCAGTATTTT.

By share, this clone ranks as medium-sized. The rearrangement uses TRBV4-1 and TRBJ1-2; possible D gene TRBD1, 5 bases. The CDR3 has 15 residues. V was clipped by 1 base and J by 8 bases, with 17 bases between them. Germline V gene sequence: CDR1 MGHRA, CDR2 YSYEKL. In nucleotides, the CDR3 is TGCGCCAGCAGCCAAGGGATTCACGGGGCGGGAGGCTACACCTTC. Residues: CASSQGIHGAGGYTF.

CDR3 in amino acids: CASSVSSVLGEQYF. In DNA, the CDR3 is TGTGCCAGCAGCGTGAGTTCAGTTCTCGGCGAGCAGTACTTC. The chain joins TRBV9 to TRBJ2-7; D remains unclear. The CDR3 loop spans 14 amino acids. Trimming stripped 2 bases from V and 6 bases from J, with 15 bases between. CDR1 and CDR2 from the germline V gene are SGDLS and YYNGEE.

Of note for this clone: This specimen includes other DNA sequences encoding the same CDR3. The chain employs TRBV4-1 and TRBJ2-7, with D unclear. CDR1 MGHRA and CDR2 YSYEKL come from the germline V gene. This CDR3 spans 15 amino acids. V gave up 1 base and J gave up 1 base, with 11 bases separating them. Here the CDR3 DNA reads TGCGCCAGCAGCCAAGTAGGGTCTTCTTCCTACGAGCAGTACTTC. It encodes CASSQVGSSSYEQYF.

The J gene is TRBJ1-3, the V gene TRBV18, with a weak D call TRBD1 (5 bases). V gave up 3 bases and J gave up 2 bases, with 5 bases separating them. There are 13 residues in the CDR3. Per the germline V gene, CDR1 is KGHSH and CDR2 is LQKENI. The CDR3 DNA sequence: TGTGCCAGCTCACCGACAGCTGGAAACACCATATATTTT. Amino acids: CASSPTAGNTIYF.